The source of this T cell receptor (beta chain) is a study of blood T cells in healthy people across ages. Using a J-beta primer mix together with a sample-barcoded 5' primer, a second PCR was run for about 7 to 12 cycles. TCRdb called the 5' RACE reads again in MiXCR, with one record for every CDR3 protein. The table has over a million distinct CDR3 sequences, 25% seen once. The V gene's germline CDR1 is SGHVS and CDR2 FQNEAQ. This CDR3 spans 14 amino acids. The sample was also reused in another study, on T cells of mothers and their children.

Input material: blood. The rearrangement links TRBV7-8 to TRBJ2-5; 7 bases fit TRBD1. The DNA end favors TRBJ2-7, so the J call may be wrong. This receptor was identified in a girl aged 2 to 10 in good health. In DNA, the CDR3 is TGTGCCAGCAGCTCGACAGGGCAGTACTACGAGCAGTACTTC. It yields the protein CASSSTGQYYEQYF.